This TCR beta chain is from a study of T cell changes during pregnancy in multiple sclerosis. Here immunoSEQ multiplex PCR was the method, and the copy in TCRdb shows in-frame clones only, minus some. The sample has about 83,000 clones; nearly 95% are singletons. This receptor was obtained from a female donor with multiple sclerosis, enrolled in a pregnancy study. Sequences were derived from peripheral blood, sampled in the second trimester of pregnancy.

The CDR3 sequence: CASSLWTGYEQYF. As DNA, the CDR3 is TGTGCCAGCAGTTTATGGACAGGCTACGAGCAGTACTTC. V gene TRBV27 combines with J gene TRBJ2-7; TRBD1 matches 7 bases. The germline gives CDR1 MNHEY, CDR2 SMNVEV (reference sequence). There are 13 residues in the CDR3. V was pared by 1 base and J by 3 bases, with 0 bases of the junction left unmatched.